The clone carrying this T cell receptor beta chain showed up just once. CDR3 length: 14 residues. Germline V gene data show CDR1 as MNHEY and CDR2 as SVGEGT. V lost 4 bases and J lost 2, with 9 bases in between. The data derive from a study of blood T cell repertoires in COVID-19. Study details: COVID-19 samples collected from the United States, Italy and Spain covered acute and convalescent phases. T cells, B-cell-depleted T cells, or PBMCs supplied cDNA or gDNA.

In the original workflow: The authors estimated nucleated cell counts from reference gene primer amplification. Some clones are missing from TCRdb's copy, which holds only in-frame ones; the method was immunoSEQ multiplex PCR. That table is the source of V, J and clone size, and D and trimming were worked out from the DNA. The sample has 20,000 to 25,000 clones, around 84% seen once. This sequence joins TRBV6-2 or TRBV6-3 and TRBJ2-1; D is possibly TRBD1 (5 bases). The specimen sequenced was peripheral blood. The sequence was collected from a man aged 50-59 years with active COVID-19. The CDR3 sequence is CASSLSRAYNEQFF. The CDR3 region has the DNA TGTGCCAGCAGTTTGAGCAGGGCCTACAATGAGCAGTTCTTC.